The 27 T cell receptor beta chains given below trace back to one sample, sequenced in a study of T cells after posttransplantation cyclophosphamide. Repertoires were generated with immunoSEQ multiplex PCR, while TCRdb's copy carries only in-frame clones and drops some. This sample comprises 45,000 to 55,000 clones, none seen once only. The sample comprised PBMCs. The receptors originated from a man between 40 and 49 years old in good health, CMV-negative, and a related stem cell transplant donor.

This clone was detected many times. V usage is TRBV27 and J usage is TRBJ2-1, with 9 bases that match TRBD2. CDR1 and CDR2 from the germline V gene are MNHEY and SMNVEV (reference sequence). With 6 bases clipped from V and 5 bases from J, the junction kept 8 bases outside the gene matches. This CDR3 has 15 amino acids. The CDR3 sequence is CASRFWREGDNEQFF. The CDR3 DNA is TGTGCCAGCAGGTTTTGGCGGGAGGGCGACAATGAGCAGTTCTTC.

This clone occurred many times. J is TRBJ1-2 and V is TRBV10-3; 10 nucleotides line up with TRBD1. The V and J ends lost 6 bases and 2 bases, in that order; junction bases with no gene match: 9. The CDR3 is made up of 16 amino acids. Germline lookup yields CDR1 ENHRY and CDR2 SYGVKD. CDR3 sequence (DNA): TGTGCCATCAGGTCCGGGACAGGGGTTCCGAACTATGGCTACACCTTC. Protein sequence: CAIRSGTGVPNYGYTF.

This clone was seen repeatedly, ten times or more. V is TRBV7-9 and J is TRBJ2-1; TRBD2 agrees at 10 bases. V dropped 2 bases and J dropped 6; count of bases not matched to a gene: 13. CDR1 is SEHNR, CDR2 FQNEAQ, per germline (reference sequence). The CDR3 length is 18 residues. The CDR3 sequence: CASSLTTGALAGSNEQFF. The CDR3 nucleotides are TGTGCCAGCAGCTTAACAACAGGAGCACTAGCGGGATCCAATGAGCAGTTCTTC.

This clone was detected ten times or more. J is TRBJ2-1 and V is TRBV10-3; a possible D gene is TRBD2 (6 bases). V lost 4 bases, J lost 5 bases, and 12 bases lay in between. CDR1 is ENHRY and CDR2 is SYGVKD in the germline V gene. CDR3 length: 14 residues. The CDR3 reads CAISGGAFNNEQFF. The CDR3 DNA reads as TGTGCCATCAGTGGCGGGGCCTTTAACAATGAGCAGTTCTTC.

This clone was found many times. This chain links TRBV9 with TRBJ2-1, with 7 bases fitting TRBD2. The CDR3 loop spans 18 amino acids. V trimming: 2 bases; J trimming: 5 bases; junction bases outside the gene matches: 16. The germline V gene encodes CDR1 SGDLS and CDR2 YYNGEE. This CDR3 is CASSVDRRASGGDNEQFF. CDR3 DNA: TGTGCCAGCAGCGTCGATCGTAGGGCTAGCGGAGGGGACAATGAGCAGTTCTTC. Supplemented by reference TRBV9 and TRBJ2-1, the full variable domain reads DSGVTQTPKHLITATGQRVTLRCSPRSGDLSVYWYQQSLDQGLQFLIQYYNGEERAKGNILERFSAQQFPDLHSELNLSSLELGDSALYFCASSVDRRASGGDNEQFFGPGTRLTVL.

This clone has at least ten counts. The J gene is TRBJ2-3, the V gene TRBV29-1; D might be TRBD2 (6 bases). Looked up from germline, CDR1 is SQVTM and CDR2 is ANQGSEA. This CDR3 is 13 amino acids long. V shed 4 bases and J shed 0 bases, with 8 bases lying between them. CDR3 sequence: CSVVRESTDTQYF. Here the CDR3 DNA reads TGCAGCGTTGTCCGGGAGAGCACAGATACGCAGTATTTT.

This clone has at least ten counts. The CDR3 reads CASSPGTSVYEQYF. The CDR3 region has the DNA TGTGCCAGCAGCCCCGGGACTAGCGTCTACGAGCAGTACTTC. The chain recombines TRBV5-6 with TRBJ2-7; 10 nucleotides align to TRBD2. CDR1 is SGHDT, CDR2 YYEEEE, per germline. The V gene end was trimmed by 4 bases and the J gene end by 3 bases; junction bases not matched to a gene: 4. The CDR3 has 14 residues.

This clone has a count of ten or more. The CDR3 region is CASSYAPRGATEAFF. The CDR3 nucleotides read TGTGCCAGCAGTTACGCCCCTCGCGGGGCGACTGAAGCTTTCTTT. This chain uses TRBV6-5 with TRBJ1-1; a weak D match, TRBD1 (5 bases). Germline CDR1 reads MNHEY; CDR2 reads SVGAGI. Trimming took 2 bases from V and 5 from J, leaving 15 bases between them. The CDR3 sequence is 15 residues long.

This clone was counted at least ten times. The same CDR3 is also encoded by other DNA sequences in this sample. The gene calls are TRBV5-1 and TRBJ2-5; D not resolved. Trimming left V 0 bases short and J 4 bases short, with 4 bases between. CDR1 SGHRS and CDR2 YFSETQ come from the germline V gene. The CDR3 is made up of 12 amino acids. This CDR3 reads CASSLAGETQYF. The CDR3 DNA follows: TGCGCCAGCAGCTTGGCCGGAGAGACCCAGTACTTC.

This clone was counted at least ten times. The V and J genes are TRBV7-3 and TRBJ2-5; 8 bases align to TRBD1. The ends lost 4 bases at V and 4 bases at J; junction bases unmatched: 5. In germline, CDR1 is SGHTA, CDR2 FQGTGA. The CDR3 extends over 14 amino acids. The CDR3 DNA reads TGTGCCAGCAGCTCGGACAGGGAAGTAGAGACCCAGTACTTC. Translated: CASSSDREVETQYF.

At least ten counts were recorded for this clone. This chain links TRBV7-2 with TRBJ1-3; 7 nucleotides line up with TRBD1. Germline V gene sequence: CDR1 SGHTA, CDR2 FQGNSA. J gave up 2 bases and V 5 bases, and 3 bases lay outside the gene matches. There are 14 residues in the CDR3. The DNA of the CDR3 is TGTGCCAGCAGCCCAGACAGGGCTGGAAACACCATATATTTT. Its protein is CASSPDRAGNTIYF.

This clone was found many times. This chain uses TRBV7-3 with TRBJ2-1, with 14 bases fitting TRBD2. This CDR3 has 16 amino acids. Trimming took 1 base from V and 9 from J; bases not matched to a gene: 5. Germline V lookup: CDR1 SGHTA, CDR2 FQGTGA. CDR3 residues: CASSLITGTSGGEQFF. The DNA for the CDR3 is TGTGCCAGCAGCTTAATAACCGGGACTAGCGGGGGTGAGCAGTTCTTC.

This clone was observed at least ten times. V gene TRBV4-1 combines with J gene TRBJ2-5, with 8 bases aligning to TRBD2. Germline trimming cut 2 bases from V and 5 bases from J; bases unmatched to any gene: 10. Germline assignment: CDR1 MGHRA and CDR2 YSYEKL. The CDR3 runs 16 residues. CDR3 sequence reads: CASSQRQAGVKETQYF. CDR3 nucleotide sequence: TGCGCCAGCAGCCAACGGCAAGCGGGAGTAAAGGAGACCCAGTACTTC.

V gene TRBV6-5 combines with J gene TRBJ2-1; D may be TRBD2 (5 bases). Germline lookup yields CDR1 MNHEY and CDR2 SVGAGI. The CDR3 sequence is 12 residues long. The V and J ends lost 3 bases and 8 bases respectively, with 8 bases between them. The CDR3 reads CASSYGGDEQFF. The CDR3 DNA follows: TGTGCCAGCAGTTATGGAGGAGATGAGCAGTTCTTC.

This clone was counted at least ten times. The V gene is TRBV6-1, the J gene TRBJ2-7; 7 bases agree with TRBD2. CDR1 and CDR2 from the germline V gene are MNHNS and SASEGT. V dropped 2 bases and J dropped 3; count of bases not matched to a gene: 10. CDR3 size: 16 residues. The CDR3 sequence is CASSEQLAAGVYEQYF. The CDR3 DNA follows: TGTGCCAGCAGTGAACAGCTAGCGGCTGGAGTCTACGAGCAGTACTTC.

This clone was found many times. This chain links TRBV7-2 with TRBJ1-2; TRBD1 matches at 7 bases. The germline CDR1 and CDR2 sequences are SGHTA and FQGNSA. J gave up 4 bases and V 0 bases, and 5 bases lay outside the gene matches. CDR3 length: 15 amino acids. CDR3: CASSLARGQSYGYTF. DNA of the CDR3: TGTGCCAGCAGCTTAGCCCGGGGACAGTCCTATGGCTACACCTTC.

This clone was counted at least ten times. This chain connects TRBV5-1 to TRBJ2-3; D is unresolved. CDR1 is SGHRS and CDR2 is YFSETQ in the germline V gene. This CDR3 spans 11 amino acids. The V gene lost 1 base and the J gene lost 9 bases, with 6 bases spanning the gap. The DNA of the CDR3 is TGCGCCAGCAGCTTGTATGGCACGCAGTATTTT. Translating gives CASSLYGTQYF.

The chain carries TRBV10-2 and TRBJ2-1, with 13 nucleotides matching TRBD2. In germline, CDR1 is WSHSY, CDR2 SAAADI. The CDR3 loop spans 16 amino acids. V shed 8 bases, J shed 13 bases, and the junction held 17 bases outside the gene matches. The CDR3 protein is CASWPRGTSGIQTQFF. CDR3 bases: TGCGCCAGCTGGCCCCGTGGGACTAGCGGGATTCAAACCCAGTTCTTC.

At least ten counts were recorded for this clone. V usage is TRBV9 and J usage is TRBJ1-2, with 8 positions matching TRBD1. The V gene end was trimmed by 4 bases and the J gene end by 5 bases; junction bases not matched to a gene: 7. The CDR3 length is 14 residues. Germline V gives CDR1 SGDLS, CDR2 YYNGEE. The CDR3 spells CASSTGTGVYGYTF. CDR3 DNA: TGTGCCAGCAGCACGGGGACAGGCGTTTATGGCTACACCTTC.

With respect to this clone: A read error may produce the germline difference seen at one junction end. The V gene is TRBV6-5, the J gene TRBJ1-5; D uncertain. Looked up from germline, CDR1 is MNHEY and CDR2 is SVGAGI. The CDR3 covers 14 residues. CDR3 amino acids: CASGYAGRNQPQHF. In DNA, the CDR3 is TGTGCCAGCGGTTACGCGGGAAGAAATCAGCCCCAGCATTTT.

This clone was recorded at least ten times. Germline is not matched at one junction end, which may reflect a read error. This chain connects TRBV5-4 to TRBJ1-1, with a weak D call TRBD1 (6 bases). Germline assignment: CDR1 SGHNT and CDR2 YYREEE (reference sequence). The CDR3 is 12 amino acids. The CDR3 loop is CASSRHRAEAFF. The CDR3 DNA is TGTGCCAGCAGCAGGCACAGGGCTGAGGCTTTCTTT.

This clone was detected ten times or more. This sequence joins TRBV27 and TRBJ2-7; 9 nucleotides line up with TRBD1. The CDR3 is 14 amino acids. Germline assignment: CDR1 MNHEY and CDR2 SMNVEV (reference sequence). J gave up 3 bases and V 3 bases, and 3 bases lay outside the gene matches. The CDR3 reads CASSLGGQGYEQYF. The CDR3 coding sequence is TGTGCCAGCAGTTTGGGGGGACAGGGCTACGAGCAGTACTTC.

This clone has at least ten counts. The rearrangement uses TRBV2 and TRBJ2-7, with 12 bases aligning to TRBD2. Germline V gives CDR1 SNHLY, CDR2 FYNNEI. The CDR3 contains 14 residues. V trimming: 9 bases; J trimming: 5 bases; junction bases outside the gene matches: 8. The CDR3 here is CARRPGLAGDEQYF. The CDR3 DNA reads as TGTGCCAGGAGGCCGGGACTAGCGGGTGACGAGCAGTACTTC.

This clone occurred a few times. CDR3 nucleotide sequence: TGTGCCAGTAGTATAGTAACTCCTAGCGGGAGTCCGTACGAGCAGTACTTC. Its protein product is CASSIVTPSGSPYEQYF. The J gene is TRBJ2-5, the V gene TRBV19, with TRBD2 matching 10 bases. The J call is in doubt because the DNA end fits TRBJ2-7 better. Germline-derived CDR1 and CDR2 are LNHDA and SQIVND (reference sequence). CDR3 length equals 17 residues.

This clone was seen repeatedly, ten times or more. The chain combines TRBV6-5 with TRBJ1-1; D is uncertain. Germline V CDR1 and CDR2: MNHEY, SVGAGI. V shed 5 bases and J shed 3 bases, with 10 bases lying between them. This CDR3 spans 13 amino acids. The CDR3 region has the DNA TGTGCCAGCAGTGTTCAGAGGGACACTGAAGCTTTCTTT. As protein: CASSVQRDTEAFF.

This clone came up many times. The chain is built from TRBV6-5 and TRBJ2-3; tentatively, D is TRBD2 (5 bases). CDR1 MNHEY and CDR2 SVGAGI come from the germline V gene. This CDR3 spans 14 amino acids. The V end was cut by 6 bases, the J end by 0 bases, with 10 bases between. In DNA, the CDR3 is TGTGCCAGCAGCCCCGGACTGAGCACAGATACGCAGTATTTT. Encoded protein: CASSPGLSTDTQYF.

This clone was detected many times. The chain is built from TRBV21-1 and TRBJ2-7; the table's D call, TRBD2, has no DNA check behind it. TRBV21-1 is a recognized pseudogene. The CDR3 covers 16 residues. CDR3 coding DNA: TGTGCCAGCAGCAAAGGTAGGAGGGGATTCTGGGACGAGCAGTACTTC. Translation gives CASSKGRRGFWDEQYF.